This T cell receptor beta chain was recorded in a study of shared clonotypes between healthy human individuals (dated by TCRdb to 2020 to 2022). Broadly, across the study: A couple of women and a few men aged 18 to 49 years were included in the cohort. For each donor, CD4 naive and CD4 memory were each given three plates, CD8 naive was given two plates, and CD8 memory was given one plate. To estimate repertoire size and how much clonotype sharing occurs between individuals, the study deeply sequenced the blood TCR repertoires of roughly 5 healthy adults. Different laboratories and diverse techniques were used to prepare libraries and sequence TCR repertoires, to increase sequencing depth and limit assay-specific biases. Each donor's leukapheresis produced roughly between about 0.8 and 8.9 billion PBMCs.

The donors were healthy, HIV-negative adults with no recently reported acute infections or vaccinations. All donors were Caucasian adults living in Nashville, Tennessee, USA. CD4+ T cells were enriched by magnetic negative selection; naive cells were then positively selected on CD45RA, and the negative fraction formed the memory subset. After blood collection by leukapheresis, PBMCs were isolated using Ficoll-Histopaque density gradient centrifugation and then cryopreserved in the vapor phase of liquid nitrogen. Purity and quantity of every magnetically sorted T cell population were checked by analytical flow cytometry. Each sorted fraction had its genomic DNA isolated and then quantified by UV absorbance on a Nanodrop 2000c. The paper as a whole reports these results and caveats: Naive subsets generally had larger estimated clonotype richness than memory subsets did. When a handful of donors were compared, the shared fraction of clonotypes was roughly 4.8% for naive CD4, roughly 3.4% for naive CD8, roughly 2.5% for memory CD4, and 0.4% for memory CD8. Compared with non-shared clonotypes, clonotypes shared by all four sorted-subset donors had higher generation probabilities. Sampling was restricted to blood, and TCR repertoires in tissue are likely to differ from TCR repertoires in blood. Pairwise subsampling indicated that sequencing depth was expected to affect the degree of clonotype sharing among donors. The genetic and exposure-history diversity represented was limited by the small number of donors. Even with the large sequencing depth, rarefaction of the sorted-subset datasets indicated that sequencing was incomplete.

The CDR3 covers 12 residues, taking in both the cysteine and the phenylalanine. Just the 36-base CDR3 DNA is kept, in frame starting at base 1. Unmatched junction bases come to 2, with V trimmed by 2 bases and J by 8 bases. In the germline V gene, CDR1 corresponds to MDHEN and CDR2 to SYDVKM. Using the deep immunoSEQ assay, multiplex PCR amplified TCR CDR3 regions from genomic DNA. Extracted genomic DNA from each cell subset was spread evenly across all wells of several immunoSEQ 96-well plates, with each plate serving as a replicate. Each replicate PCR for sorted subsets received 200 ng genomic DNA, equal to roughly 29,000 T cell genomes. Purified libraries were quantified with a Qubit 3.0 fluorometer, sized on a Bioanalyzer 2100, and re-quantified with the KAPA Library Quantification kit. A separate single-read 150-cycle Illumina NextSeq 550 flow cell was used to sequence each immunoSEQ 96-well plate. Per the original workflow: Because the immunoSEQ output included only junctional sequences and no quality scores, the filtering could not be the same as the filtering used for full-length reads. To assign V/J genes and CDR3, sequences were annotated using PyIR, a Python wrapper for IgBLAST v1.9, with IMGT germline references. Reads were filtered out if the reads had weak V/J assignments (E-value above 1e-6), no CDR3, stop codons, out-of-frame junctions, or ambiguous translated residues. V3J clonotypes were defined by identical inferred V gene, J gene, and CDR3 amino acid sequence. The percentage overlap between two repertoires was calculated by dividing the number of shared unique clonotypes by the size of the smaller repertoire. RTK rarefaction, the Chao1 estimator, and Recon v2.1 estimates of unobserved clonotypes were used to assess repertoire richness. Generation probabilities were computed with OLGA for all TCRbeta clonotypes obtained by the gDNA method from a handful of donors. The immuneACCESS repertoire file appears here via TCRdb, limited to in-frame rearrangements. These files lack a portion of the clones; in checked studies, under half of the deficit traces to unresolved V genes, and the cause of the others is not known. That table gives V, J and clone size, and the DNA gave D and trimming. In this sample the table shows roughly 2.5 million clones, approximately 94% of which occur a single time. Of the sample, 0.11% to 0.15% is held by the ten largest clones.

About this clone: Its antigen specificity is not known. Base qualities are not provided; no much larger clone lies one nucleotide away. Additional DNA sequences in this sample encode the identical CDR3.

The sequence was collected from a young man in good health. The source material was naive CD4+ T cells sorted from blood. The cell subset or site label, read with the paper, signifies: CD45RA+ positively selected. The rearranged chain carries TRBV28 and TRBJ1-1; 7 nucleotides in the junction match TRBD1. The CDR3 amino acid sequence is: CASSLRTGEAFF. The DNA sequence follows: TGTGCCAGCAGTTTACGGACAGGCGAAGCTTTCTTT.